At least ten counts were recorded for the clone carrying this T cell receptor (beta chain). This CDR3 comprises 12 residues. The V and J ends lost 3 bases and 6 bases respectively, with 9 bases between them. During its preparation, the TCRbeta library received unique molecular identifiers. TCRdb reanalysed the PCR reads using MiXCR and keeps one entry per CDR3 protein. The sample lists just under 250,000 distinct CDR3 sequences; over 20% were seen once. The sample originates from a study of T-cell reconstitution after alpha-beta-depleted transplantation in children. Sequences were derived from PBMCs, sampled before TCRalphabeta/CD19-depleted stem cell transplant. This sequence was found in a girl aged 2 to 10 with Fanconi anemia, due to receive a stem cell transplant. This chain joins TRBV12-3 or TRBV12-4 and TRBJ2-7; D gene unclear. As DNA, the CDR3 is TGTGCCAGCAGTTTTGGGATTAGCGAGCAGTACTTC. This sequence encodes CASSFGISEQYF.